Below, 7 T cell receptor delta chains from the same sample are listed, as sequenced in a study of γδ T cells in repeated Plasmodium falciparum infection listed by TCRdb under 2021. Vgamma9/Vdelta2+ and Vdelta2-negative gammadelta T cell populations were flow-sorted from peripheral blood mononuclear cells for bulk TCR repertoire analysis. Library construction relied on multiplex PCR. These reads were obtained on an Illumina MiSeq. TCRdb processed the public reads again with the CATT caller, after which rows with matching DNA were combined. Within this sample are about 51,000 delta-chain clones, with around 2% of them counted one time only. Clones ranked in the top ten supply around 24% of the sample. Sequencing was done on a sample of gamma-delta T cells from blood. These TCRs come from a pool of human donors (malaria-infected and uninfected, not separated).

In this sample, this clone turned up a few times. TCRdb assigns this DNA the protein of a much larger clone, which departs from its translation at residue 5; this likely reflects a read error, and the protein shown comes from translating the DNA. The J gene is TRDJ1, the V gene TRDV1; 7 nucleotides align to TRDD3. Here the J gene was assigned by germline matching of the DNA, as TCRdb has none. Trimming took 4 bases from V and 2 from J; bases not matched to a gene: 22. Looked up from germline, CDR1 is TSWWSYY and CDR2 is QGS. This CDR3 spans 20 amino acids. The CDR3 is CALGGRGLRCGGKRTDKLIF. The CDR3 DNA reads as TGTGCTCTTGGGGGAAGGGGCTTACGGTGTGGGGGAAAACGTACCGATAAACTCATCTTT.

This clone was recorded many times. The same CDR3 can be traced to other DNA sequences in this sample. TRDV1 is the V gene, and the J gene was not called. The CDR3 extends over 10 amino acids. Germline values: CDR1 TSWWSYY, CDR2 QGS. The CDR3: CALGSVWQYF. The CDR3 DNA follows: TGTGCTCTTGGGAGCGTTTGGCAATACTTT.

Many counts were recorded for this clone. Translating this DNA gives a protein that differs at residue 9 from the TCRdb one, which belongs to a much larger clone; a read error is likely, and the protein shown is this translation. In nucleotides, the CDR3 is TGTGCCTGTGACACGGTCTGGGGGACACGTGACAGACCCCTGATCTTT. Translating gives CACDTVWGTRDRPLIF. The genes are TRDV2 and TRDJ4, with TRDD3 matching 8 bases. Since TCRdb gives no J gene, matching the DNA to germline was used here to assign it. The CDR3 length is 16 residues. From germline, CDR1 is GEAIGNYY and CDR2 EKD. V dropped 1 base and J dropped 1; count of bases not matched to a gene: 10.

Worth noting for this clone: TCRdb assigns this DNA the protein of a much larger clone, which departs from its translation at residue 20; this likely reflects a read error, and the protein shown comes from translating the DNA. V gene TRDV1 combines with J gene TRDJ1; 9 nucleotides agree with TRDD2. Matching the DNA to germline supplied the J gene, which TCRdb does not give. This CDR3 comprises 24 residues. Germline V gives CDR1 TSWWSYY, CDR2 QGS. The J segment lost 6 bases and the V segment lost 3 bases, leaving 35 bases of the junction unmatched. The CDR3 spells CALGDGAFLRAMRGTSNRPNKLIF. CDR3 in DNA: TGTGCTCTTGGGGATGGCGCCTTCCTACGAGCCATGCGGGGGACTTCCAACCGGCCCAATAAACTCATCTTT.

Notes on this clone: The TCRdb protein comes from a much larger clone and disagrees with this DNA's translation at residue 12, likely due to a read error; the protein given here is derived from the DNA. V is TRDV2 and J is TRDJ1; tentatively, D is TRDD3 (6 bases). TCRdb carries no J gene annotation; the J gene was assigned here by matching the DNA with germline. The germline V and J ends were trimmed by 7 bases and 6 bases, with 26 bases remaining between them. CDR1 GEAIGNYY and CDR2 EKD come from the germline V gene. The CDR3 contains 16 residues. CDR3 residues: CAWPIPVHWVNYKLIF. The CDR3 DNA reads TGTGCCTGGCCCATTCCTGTCCACTGGGTCAATTATAAACTCATCTTT.

This clone showed up just a few times. TCRdb pairs this DNA with a much larger clone's protein that differs at residue 14, likely a read error; the protein shown was translated from the DNA. The chain joins TRDV1 to TRDJ1; perhaps TRDD3 as D (7 bases). TCRdb gives no J gene; it was assigned here by matching the DNA to germline. Trimming took 5 bases from V and 4 from J, leaving 38 bases between them. The germline gives CDR1 TSWWSYY, CDR2 QGS. CDR3 length: 22 residues. The CDR3 region is CALGPALFLGLLGMPGGDKLIF. In DNA form, the CDR3 reads TGTGCTCTTGGGCCCGCCCTCTTCCTCGGACTACTGGGGATGCCGGGGGGCGATAAACTCATCTTT.

As to this clone: A much larger clone lies a single base off, so this may be a read error. The CDR3 region is CALGERYARKLIF. The CDR3 region has the DNA TGTGCTCTTGGGGAAAGATACGCACGGAAACTCATCTTT. The chain uses TRDV1 and TRDJ1; weak D call: TRDD3 (6 bases). CDR1 is TSWWSYY, CDR2 QGS, per germline. V lost 2 bases and J lost 8, with 12 bases in between. The CDR3 totals 13 residues.